This record concerns one T cell receptor (beta chain) sequence. A single record per CDR3 protein comes from TCRdb applying MiXCR to the 5' RACE reads. The data contain a few hundred thousand distinct CDR3 sequences, 15% to 20% of them singletons. These data are taken from a study of T-cell memory formation after mild COVID-19. Across the whole study: Clustering of TCRs was largely donor specific.

This CDR3 contains 15 residues. Germline CDR1 and CDR2: LGHNA and YSLEER. V was cut by 0 bases and J by 5 bases, with 14 bases left in between. The chain has TRBV4-3 and TRBJ2-7; either TRBD1 or TRBD2 may supply D (5 bases each). The sequence was obtained from a man between 18 and 29 years old who had mild COVID-19 (a few samples of this study predate the infection). Cell type and time point are not known. Sequences were obtained from PBMCs or a T cell subset sorted from them (not recorded which). CDR3 coding DNA: TGCGCCAGCAGCCAAGAAAGCAGGGTGGGACACGAGCAGTACTTC. Residues: CASSQESRVGHEQYF.